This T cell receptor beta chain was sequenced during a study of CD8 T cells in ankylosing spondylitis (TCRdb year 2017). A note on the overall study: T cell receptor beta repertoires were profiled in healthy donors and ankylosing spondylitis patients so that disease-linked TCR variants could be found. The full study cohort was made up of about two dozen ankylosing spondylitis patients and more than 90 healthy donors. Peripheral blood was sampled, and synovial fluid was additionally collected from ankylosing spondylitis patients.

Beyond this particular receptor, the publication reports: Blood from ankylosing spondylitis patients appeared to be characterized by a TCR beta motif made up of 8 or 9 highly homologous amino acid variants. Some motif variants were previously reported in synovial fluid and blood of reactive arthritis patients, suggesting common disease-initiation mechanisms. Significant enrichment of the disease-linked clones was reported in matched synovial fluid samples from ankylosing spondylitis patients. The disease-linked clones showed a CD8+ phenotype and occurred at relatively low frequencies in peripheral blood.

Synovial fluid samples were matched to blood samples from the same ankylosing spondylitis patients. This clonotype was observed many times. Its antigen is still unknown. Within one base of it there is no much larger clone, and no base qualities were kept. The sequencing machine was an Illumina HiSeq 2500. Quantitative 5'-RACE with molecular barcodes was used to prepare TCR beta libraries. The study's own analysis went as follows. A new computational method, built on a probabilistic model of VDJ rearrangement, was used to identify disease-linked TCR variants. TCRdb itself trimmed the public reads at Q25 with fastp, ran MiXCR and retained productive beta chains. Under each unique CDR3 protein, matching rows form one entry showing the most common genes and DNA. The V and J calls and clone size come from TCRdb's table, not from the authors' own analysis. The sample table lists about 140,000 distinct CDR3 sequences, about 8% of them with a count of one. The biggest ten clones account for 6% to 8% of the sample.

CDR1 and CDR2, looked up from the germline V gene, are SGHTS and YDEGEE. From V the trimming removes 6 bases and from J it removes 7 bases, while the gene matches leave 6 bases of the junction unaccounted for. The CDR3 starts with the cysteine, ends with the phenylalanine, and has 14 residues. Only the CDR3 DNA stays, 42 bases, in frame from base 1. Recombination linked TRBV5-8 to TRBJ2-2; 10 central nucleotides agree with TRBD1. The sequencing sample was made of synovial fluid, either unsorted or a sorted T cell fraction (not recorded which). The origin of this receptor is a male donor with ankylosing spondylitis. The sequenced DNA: TGTGCCAGCAACCGGGACAGGGGAATCGGGGAGCTGTTTTTT. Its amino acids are CASNRDRGIGELFF. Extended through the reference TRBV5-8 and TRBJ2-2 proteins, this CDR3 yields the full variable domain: EAGVTQSPTHLIKTRGQQATLRCSPISGHTSVYWYQQALGLGLQFLLWYDEGEERNRGNFPPRFSGRQFPNYSSELNVNALELEDSALYLCASNRDRGIGELFFGEGSRLTVL.